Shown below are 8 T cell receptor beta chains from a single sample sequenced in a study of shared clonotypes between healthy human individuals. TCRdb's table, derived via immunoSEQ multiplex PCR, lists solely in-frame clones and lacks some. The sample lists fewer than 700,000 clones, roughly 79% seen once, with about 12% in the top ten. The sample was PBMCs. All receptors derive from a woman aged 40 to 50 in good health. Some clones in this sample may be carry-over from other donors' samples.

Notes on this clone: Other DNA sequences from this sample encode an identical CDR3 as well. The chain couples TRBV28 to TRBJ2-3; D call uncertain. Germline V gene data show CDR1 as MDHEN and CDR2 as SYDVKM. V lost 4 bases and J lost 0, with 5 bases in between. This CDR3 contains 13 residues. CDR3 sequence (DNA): TGTGCCAGCAGTTCCCCAAGCACAGATACGCAGTATTTT. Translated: CASSSPSTDTQYF.

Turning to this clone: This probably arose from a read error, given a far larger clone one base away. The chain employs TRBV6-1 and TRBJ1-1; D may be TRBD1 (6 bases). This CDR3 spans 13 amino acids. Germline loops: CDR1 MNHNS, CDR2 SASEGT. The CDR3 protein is CASSVEGHTEALF. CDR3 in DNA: TGTGCCAGCAGTGTTGAGGGACACACTGAAGCTTTATTT.

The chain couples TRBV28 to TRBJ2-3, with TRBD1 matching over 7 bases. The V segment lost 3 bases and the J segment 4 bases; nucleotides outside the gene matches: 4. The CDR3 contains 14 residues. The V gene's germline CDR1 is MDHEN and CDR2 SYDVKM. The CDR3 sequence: CASSFKRGPDTQYF. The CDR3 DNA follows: TGTGCCAGCAGTTTCAAGAGGGGGCCAGATACGCAGTATTTT.

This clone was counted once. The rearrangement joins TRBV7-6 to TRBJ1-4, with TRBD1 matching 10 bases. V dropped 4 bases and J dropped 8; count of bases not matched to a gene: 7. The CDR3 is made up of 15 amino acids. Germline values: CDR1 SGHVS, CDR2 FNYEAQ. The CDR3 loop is CASSWGTGEREKLFF. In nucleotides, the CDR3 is TGTGCCAGCAGCTGGGGGACAGGGGAGCGGGAAAAACTGTTTTTT.

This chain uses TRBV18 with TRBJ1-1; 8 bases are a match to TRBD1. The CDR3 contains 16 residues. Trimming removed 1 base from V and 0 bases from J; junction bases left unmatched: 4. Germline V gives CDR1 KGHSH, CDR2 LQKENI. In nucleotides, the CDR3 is TGTGCCAGCTCACCACGACAGGGGACCATGAACACTGAAGCTTTCTTT. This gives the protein CASSPRQGTMNTEAFF.

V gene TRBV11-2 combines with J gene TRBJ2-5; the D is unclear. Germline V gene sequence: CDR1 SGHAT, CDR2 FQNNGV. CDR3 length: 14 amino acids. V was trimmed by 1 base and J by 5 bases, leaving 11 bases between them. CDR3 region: CASSLAPDGETQYF. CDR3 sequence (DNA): TGTGCCAGCAGCTTAGCACCGGATGGGGAGACCCAGTACTTC.

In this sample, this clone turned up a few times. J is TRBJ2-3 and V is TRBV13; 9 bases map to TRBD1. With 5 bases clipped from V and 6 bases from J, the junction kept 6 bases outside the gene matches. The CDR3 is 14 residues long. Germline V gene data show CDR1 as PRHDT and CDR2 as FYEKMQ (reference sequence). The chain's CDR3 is CASSRDRAADTQYF. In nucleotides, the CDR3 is TGTGCCAGCAGCCGGGACAGGGCGGCGGATACGCAGTATTTT.

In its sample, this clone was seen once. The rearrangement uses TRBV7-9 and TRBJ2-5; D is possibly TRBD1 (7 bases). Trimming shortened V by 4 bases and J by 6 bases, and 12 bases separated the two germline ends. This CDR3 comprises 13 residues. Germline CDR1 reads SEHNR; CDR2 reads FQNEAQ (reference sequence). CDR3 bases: TGTGCCAGCAGCTCCCCAGGGGGGAAGACCCAGTACTTC. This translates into CASSSPGGKTQYF.